This T cell receptor beta chain was identified during a study of blood T cells in healthy people across ages. Study-level results: The authors considered diversity estimates from one million T cells to be underestimates. In older individuals, TCR beta diversity per million T cells was lower, falling roughly linearly with age. Long-lived donors exceeded aged donors in naive CD4+ cells and diversity.

Germline V gene lookup returns CDR1 LNHNV and CDR2 YYDKDF (reference sequence). The V and J ends lost 5 bases and 1 base respectively, with 12 bases between them. The CDR3 covers 15 residues. Each individual donor underwent a draw of ten milliliters of peripheral blood. A second PCR of roughly 6 to 12 cycles used a sample-barcoded 5' primer and a J-beta primer mix. MiXCR, applied by TCRdb to the 5' RACE reads, yields one record per CDR3 protein. The sample records roughly 800,000 distinct CDR3 sequences, approximately 53% being singletons. On this clonotype: What it recognizes is unknown.

The V and J genes are TRBV15 and TRBJ2-4; a weak D match, TRBD1 (5 bases). This receptor was taken from an elderly man in good health. The sequencing input was blood. The CDR3 is CATSARTIAKNIQYF. CDR3 sequence (DNA): TGTGCCACCAGCGCCCGGACAATTGCCAAAAACATTCAGTACTTC.